The next 5 T cell receptor beta chains were all read from a single sample in a study of tumor and adjacent non-tumor tissue in lung cancer (dated 2018 in TCRdb). The library was made by multiplex PCR. Sequencing instrument: Illumina HiSeq 2500. TCRbeta libraries were constructed through three rounds of nested PCR with primers (Table S4) according to protocols adapted from ARM-PCR. Clones were called with MiXCR by TCRdb after fastp trimmed the public reads at Q25, and only in-frame beta chains were retained. Each entry is one CDR3 protein sequence, shown with its most common DNA and genes. This sample has roughly 70,000 distinct CDR3 sequences in its table, and around 73% of those were observed once. 28% of the sample rests with the top ten. RNA was isolated from bulk unsorted tissue, and RNA quality was assessed with a NanoDrop ND-1000 and an Agilent 2100. The sequencing sample was made of lung tumor tissue. The receptors originated from a man in his 60s with non-small cell lung cancer.

The chain employs TRBV5-4 and TRBJ2-4; D is perhaps TRBD2 (5 bases). Germline V gives CDR1 SGHNT, CDR2 YYREEE (reference sequence). V shed 0 bases and J shed 9 bases, with 13 bases lying between them. The CDR3 is 14 amino acids. The CDR3 region has the DNA TGTGCCAGCAGCTTGGCCGGGATAGTGGGCATTCAGTACTTC. This encodes CASSLAGIVGIQYF.

Details on this clonotype: At one end, the junction sequence differs from germline, possibly due to a read error. The rearrangement uses TRBV6-1 and TRBJ1-5, with D possibly matching TRBD1 (5 bases). The germline CDR1 and CDR2 sequences are MNHNS and SASEGT. The CDR3 is 20 amino acids. CDR3 in DNA: TGTGCCAGCAATGAAGTTGGACATGCAAACCCTTCTTATAGCAATCAGTCCCAGCATTTT. Translated: CASNEVGHANPSYSNQSQHF.

About this clonotype: One end of the junction fails to match germline, which may point to a read error. The genes are TRBV11-1 and TRBJ2-5; TRBD2 agrees at 8 bases. CDR3 length: 14 residues. Germline V gene sequence: CDR1 SGHAT, CDR2 FQDESV (reference sequence). This chain's CDR3 is CASNLAGLTESQYF. The CDR3 DNA follows: TGTGCCAGCAACTTAGCGGGACTAACGGAGTCCCAGTACTTC. Complete variable domain (other parts from reference TRBV11-1 and TRBJ2-5): EAEVAQSPRYKITEKSQAVAFWCDPISGHATLYWYRQILGQGPELLVQFQDESVVDDSQLPKDRFSAERLKGVDSTLKIQPAELGDSAMYLCASNLAGLTESQYFGPGTRLLVL.

Notes on this clonotype: The conserved phenylalanine or tryptophan normally closing the CDR3 is absent here, so this likely arose from a read error. The genes are TRBV6-2 or TRBV6-3 and TRBJ2-1, with 10 bases fitting TRBD2. V trimming: 5 bases; J trimming: 9 bases; junction bases outside the gene matches: 4. The CDR3 loop spans 13 amino acids. Germline-derived CDR1 and CDR2 are MNHEY and SVGEGT. The CDR3 loop is CASSTLAGVEQFL. In DNA form, the CDR3 reads TGTGCCAGCAGTACCCTAGCGGGAGTTGAGCAGTTCCTC.

This clonotype showed up just once. A much larger clone lies a single base off, so this may be a read error. The J gene is TRBJ1-2, the V gene TRBV24-1; a possible D gene is TRBD1 (5 bases). The V end was cut by 9 bases, the J end by 7 bases, with 17 bases between. The CDR3 consists of 13 residues. CDR1 and CDR2 (germline): KGHDR, SFDVKD. The chain's CDR3 is CATRSGGDGGYTF. The CDR3 region has the DNA TGTGCCACCCGATCCGGAGGGGATGGTGGCTACACCTTC.